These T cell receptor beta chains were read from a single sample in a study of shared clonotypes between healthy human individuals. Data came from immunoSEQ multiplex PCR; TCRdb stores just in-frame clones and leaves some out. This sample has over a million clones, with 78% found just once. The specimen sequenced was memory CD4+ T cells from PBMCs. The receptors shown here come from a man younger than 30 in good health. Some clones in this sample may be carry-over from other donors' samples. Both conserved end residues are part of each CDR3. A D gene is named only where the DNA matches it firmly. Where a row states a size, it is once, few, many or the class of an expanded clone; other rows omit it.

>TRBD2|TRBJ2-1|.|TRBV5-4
TGTGCCAGCAGCCGGACTAGCGGGAGCACTCACTACAATGAGCAGTTCTTC
CASSRTSGSTHYNEQFF
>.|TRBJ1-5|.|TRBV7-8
TGTGCCAGCAGCCCCAACAGGAATCAGCCCCAGCATTTT
CASSPNRNQPQHF
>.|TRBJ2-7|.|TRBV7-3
TGTGCCAGCAGCCAAGTACCCGCATCCAGCGGCGAGCAGTACTTC
CASSQVPASSGEQYF
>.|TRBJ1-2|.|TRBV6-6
TGTGCCAGCAGTTACCGGGGGGCTAGCTATGGCTACACCTTC
CASSYRGASYGYTF
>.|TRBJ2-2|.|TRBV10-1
TGCGCCAGTTCATCAACCACCGGGGAGCTGTTTTTT
CASSSTTGELFF
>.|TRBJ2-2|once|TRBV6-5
TGTGCCAGCAGGGAACCGGACAGGAACACCGGGGAGCTGTTTTTT
CASREPDRNTGELFF
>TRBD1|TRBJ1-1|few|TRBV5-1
TGCGCCAGCAGCAGAGGACAGGGGAACACTGAAGCTTTCTTT
CASSRGQGNTEAFF
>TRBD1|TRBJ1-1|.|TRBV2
TGTGCCAGCAGTGAAGAGACAGGGGAAACTGAAGCTTTCTTT
CASSEETGETEAFF
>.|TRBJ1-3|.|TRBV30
TGTGCCTGGAAGGCTGGAAACACCATATATTTT
CAWKAGNTIYF
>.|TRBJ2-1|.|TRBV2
TGTGCCAGCAGTGTTATCCGCTCCTACAATGAGCAGTTCTTC
CASSVIRSYNEQFF
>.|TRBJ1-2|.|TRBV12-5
TGTGCTAGTGGTTTGGTAAGATGGCAGCCGCCCTCCTATGGCTACACCTTC
CASGLVRWQPPSYGYTF
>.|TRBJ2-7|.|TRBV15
TGTGCCACCAGCAGTGGGTTGACTGATTCCTACGAGCAGTACTTC
CATSSGLTDSYEQYF
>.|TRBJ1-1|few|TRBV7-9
TGTGCCAGCAGCTTAGAGGCAGGAGGAGCTTTCTTT
CASSLEAGGAFF
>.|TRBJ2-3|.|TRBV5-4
TGTGCCAGCAGCTTGGCTTTGTCAGATACGCAGTATTTT
CASSLALSDTQYF
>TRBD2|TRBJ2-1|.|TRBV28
TGTGCCAGCAGCCCTCTTTACAGCGGGAGGGGAAGTGAGCAGTTCTTC
CASSPLYSGRGSEQFF
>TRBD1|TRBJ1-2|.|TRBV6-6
TGTGCCAGCAGCTACACAGGGGAAGCTAACTATGGCTACACCTTC
CASSYTGEANYGYTF
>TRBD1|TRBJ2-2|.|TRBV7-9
TGTGCCAGCAGCTTGACAGGGGCGACCGGGGAGCTGTTTTTT
CASSLTGATGELFF
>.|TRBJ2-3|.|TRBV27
TGTGCCAGCAGTTTGTTAAACACAGATACGCAGTATTTT
CASSLLNTDTQYF
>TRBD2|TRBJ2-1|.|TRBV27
TGTGCCAGCAGTTTCGATCGGACTAGCGGGACTCATGAGCAGTTCTTC
CASSFDRTSGTHEQFF
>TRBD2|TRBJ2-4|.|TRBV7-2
TGTGCCAGCAGCTCCCAGACTAGCGGGGGGGGATATTACTTC
CASSSQTSGGGYYF